These 18 T cell receptor beta chains originate from one sample sequenced in a study of T cell clonotyping in hematopoietic cell transplantation. The method was immunoSEQ multiplex PCR; TCRdb's version includes in-frame clones alone and lacks a portion of them. Of approximately 39,000 clones listed, approximately 95% were seen once; the top ten hold around 1.5%. Time point indicated: recipient sample about 28 days before transplant, after cytoreduction. The specimen comprised peripheral blood mononuclear cells, sampled before stem cell transplant. All receptors come from a man aged 35 to 55 with chronic myeloid leukemia. Some clones in this sample may be carry-over from other donors' samples.

The V call is TRBV7-9, the J call TRBJ1-5; D uncertain. Germline V CDR1 and CDR2: SEHNR, FQNEAQ (reference sequence). Trimming removed 5 bases at V and 5 bases at J, with 13 bases between. The CDR3 is made up of 14 amino acids. The CDR3 DNA reads as TGTGCCAGCAGCACGGACGGTATTTATCAGCCCCAGCATTTT. Its translation: CASSTDGIYQPQHF.

The rearrangement links TRBV28 to TRBJ2-7; no clear D gene. V shed 5 bases and J shed 4 bases, with 12 bases lying between them. The germline gives CDR1 MDHEN, CDR2 SYDVKM. This CDR3 is 13 amino acids long. The DNA for the CDR3 is TGTGCCAGCAGTCAAAGTAGAGGATACGAGCAGTACTTC. Protein product: CASSQSRGYEQYF. Full variable domain (rest looked up from reference TRBV28 and TRBJ2-7): DVKVTQSSRYLVKRTGEKVFLECVQDMDHENMFWYRQDPGLGLRLIYFSYDVKMKEKGDIPEGYSVSREKKERFSLILESASTNQTSMYLCASSQSRGYEQYFGPGTRLTVT.

J is TRBJ1-1 and V is TRBV4-1; D gene uncertain. Germline CDR1 MGHRA, CDR2 YSYEKL. The germline V and J ends were trimmed by 0 bases and 11 bases, with 19 bases remaining between them. The CDR3 consists of 15 residues. The CDR3 loop reads CASSQDLLPPTDAFF. In DNA form, the CDR3 reads TGCGCCAGCAGCCAAGATCTCTTGCCTCCTACGGATGCTTTCTTT.

V and J are TRBV4-1 and TRBJ2-7; 8 bases agree with TRBD1. The CDR3 length is 16 residues. Germline lookup yields CDR1 MGHRA and CDR2 YSYEKL. V lost 1 base to trimming and J lost 5 bases; unmatched junction nucleotides: 10. Here the CDR3 DNA reads TGCGCCAGCAGCCAAGGAGGCAGGGGGCCCCTCGACGAGCAGTACTTC. As protein: CASSQGGRGPLDEQYF.

The chain uses TRBV7-9 and TRBJ2-2; TRBD2 aligns across 9 bases. J gave up 2 bases and V 4 bases, and 5 bases lay outside the gene matches. The CDR3 covers 16 residues. CDR1 and CDR2 (germline): SEHNR, FQNEAQ (reference sequence). The CDR3 spells CASSSAGGRNTGELFF. For the CDR3, the DNA is TGTGCCAGCAGCTCAGCGGGGGGACGTAACACCGGGGAGCTGTTTTTT.

The chain has TRBV7-3 and TRBJ2-3, with 10 bases identical to TRBD2. CDR1 is SGHTA, CDR2 FQGTGA, per germline. The CDR3 has 16 amino acids. V lost 4 bases and J lost 5; bases outside the gene matches: 9. In DNA, the CDR3 is TGTGCCAGCAGCTCCGAGCGGGGGGGCCCGGGAGATACGCAGTATTTT. As protein: CASSSERGGPGDTQYF.

The J gene is TRBJ2-1, the V gene TRBV6-4; possibly TRBD1 for D (6 bases). Germline CDR1 and CDR2: MRHNA and SNTAGT. The CDR3 loop spans 14 amino acids. Trimming took off 2 bases at V and 6 bases at J, with 11 bases between the two ends. CDR3 region: CASSDGGPSNEQFF. The CDR3 DNA is TGTGCCAGCAGTGACGGGGGCCCGTCCAATGAGCAGTTCTTC.

This chain links TRBV5-1 with TRBJ2-5, with 10 positions matching TRBD2. Germline CDR1 and CDR2: SGHRS and YFSETQ. This CDR3 is built from 15 residues. Losses at the gene ends were 4 bases for V and 5 bases for J; bases not matched to a gene: 8. The CDR3 protein is CASSPSGGDSETQYF. The CDR3 DNA follows: TGCGCCAGCAGCCCTAGCGGGGGTGACTCGGAGACCCAGTACTTC.

This chain uses TRBV11-2 with TRBJ1-1, with D unclear. Germline assignment: CDR1 SGHAT and CDR2 FQNNGV. The V end lost 3 bases, the J end lost 5 bases, and 10 bases lay between the germline ends. This CDR3 region has 13 residues. CDR3 sequence: CASSLGRETEAFF. For the CDR3, the DNA is TGTGCCAGCAGCTTGGGCAGAGAAACTGAAGCTTTCTTT. Supplemented by reference TRBV11-2 and TRBJ1-1, the full variable domain reads EAGVAQSPRYKIIEKRQSVAFWCNPISGHATLYWYQQILGQGPKLLIQFQNNGVVDDSQLPKDRFSAERLKGVDSTLKIQPAKLEDSAVYLCASSLGRETEAFFGQGTRLTVV.

This clone has only one observation. V usage is TRBV10-3 and J usage is TRBJ1-5; TRBD1 might be the D (5 bases). There are 14 residues in the CDR3. The V end was cut by 4 bases, the J end by 5 bases, with 12 bases between. CDR1 ENHRY and CDR2 SYGVKD come from the germline V gene. DNA of the CDR3: TGTGCCATCAGTGCCGGGGCTACAGATCAGCCCCAGCATTTT. This gives the protein CAISAGATDQPQHF.

The chain uses TRBV5-1 and TRBJ2-2, with D possibly called TRBD1 or TRBD2 (5 bases each). The V and J ends lost 4 bases and 5 bases respectively, with 15 bases between them. This CDR3 is built from 15 residues. Germline values: CDR1 SGHRS, CDR2 YFSETQ. The CDR3 DNA is TGCGCCAGCAGCCTCGTTCCGGGACCAACCGGGGAGCTGTTTTTT. Protein: CASSLVPGPTGELFF. The complete variable domain, with remaining parts taken from reference TRBV5-1 and TRBJ2-2, reads KAGVTQTPRYLIKTRGQQVTLSCSPISGHRSVSWYQQTPGQGLQFLFEYFSETQRNKGNFPGRFSGRQFSNSRSEMNVSTLELGDSALYLCASSLVPGPTGELFFGEGSRLTVL.

CDR3 nucleotide sequence: TGTGCCAGCAGGAGCACAGATACGCAGTATTTT. Translated, it gives CASRSTDTQYF. V gene TRBV6-5 combines with J gene TRBJ2-3, with unresolved D. CDR1 and CDR2 from the germline V gene are MNHEY and SVGAGI. Trimming removed 6 bases from V and 0 bases from J, with 1 base in between. The CDR3 is made up of 11 amino acids.

The V call is TRBV6-1, the J call TRBJ2-5, with D maybe TRBD2 (6 bases). Trimming pared 7 bases from V and 0 bases from J, leaving 6 bases between. This CDR3 has 12 amino acids. Germline lookup yields CDR1 MNHNS and CDR2 SASEGT. The CDR3 spells CASTGDQETQYF. The DNA of the CDR3 is TGTGCCAGCACGGGGGACCAAGAGACCCAGTACTTC.

The CDR3 DNA sequence: TGTGCCATCAGTGAGTCGCGCCAGCTACCTCTAGATGGCTACACCTTC. It encodes CAISESRQLPLDGYTF. This chain uses TRBV10-3 with TRBJ1-2; D remains ambiguous. Germline V lookup: CDR1 ENHRY, CDR2 SYGVKD. The CDR3 spans 16 residues. V was shortened by 0 bases and J by 6 bases, with 17 bases between the two germline ends.

V is TRBV9 and J is TRBJ2-3; D is unresolved. The CDR3 spans 12 residues. Trimming left V 3 bases short and J 1 base short, with 3 bases between. Germline CDR1 reads SGDLS; CDR2 reads YYNGEE. The CDR3 region is CASSARTDTQYF. The DNA for the CDR3 is TGTGCCAGCAGCGCCCGCACAGATACGCAGTATTTT.

V usage is TRBV19 and J usage is TRBJ1-5; TRBD1 matches 8 bases. V lost 7 bases to trimming and J lost 5 bases; unmatched junction nucleotides: 22. The CDR3 contains 19 residues. Germline-derived CDR1 and CDR2 are LNHDA and SQIVND (reference sequence). CDR3 DNA sequence: TGTGCCAGTAATACCCCTCCCGGGACAGGCCCTCGAGGGGATCAGCCCCAGCATTTT. This encodes CASNTPPGTGPRGDQPQHF.

V is TRBV7-3 and J is TRBJ2-1, with 11 bases aligning to TRBD2. CDR1 is SGHTA, CDR2 FQGTGA, per germline. This CDR3 has 15 amino acids. V trimming: 4 bases; J trimming: 5 bases; junction bases outside the gene matches: 4. This CDR3 reads CASSSIAGGNNEQFF. The CDR3 DNA sequence: TGTGCCAGCAGCTCGATAGCGGGGGGGAACAATGAGCAGTTCTTC.

The gene calls are TRBV10-3 and TRBJ2-5; 10 bases are shared with TRBD1. CDR3 length: 15 residues. The V and J ends lost 3 bases and 3 bases, in that order; junction bases with no gene match: 4. CDR1 and CDR2 from the germline V gene are ENHRY and SYGVKD. In nucleotides, the CDR3 is TGTGCCATCAGTGAATCCGGGACAGGGGAAGAGACCCAGTACTTC. It yields the protein CAISESGTGEETQYF.